Listed below are T cell receptor beta chains from one sample, sequenced in a study of multiple sclerosis patients with progressive multifocal leukoencephalopathy. Method: immunoSEQ multiplex PCR; TCRdb's copy keeps in-frame clones and lacks some. The profile shows fewer than 35,000 clones, around 93% of them singletons. Sequenced material: PBMCs. Every receptor here comes from a man in his thirties or forties with multiple sclerosis. Each CDR3 is given with its conserved first and last residue. D genes are given only for firm matches. Not all rows give a size; the values are once, few, many and, for expanded clones, a class.

cdr3_nt cdr3_aa clone_size j_call v_call d_call
TGTGCCACCAGCCTCCGGGACAGGATTCAGTACTTC CATSLRDRIQYF NA TRBJ2-4 TRBV15 TRBD1
TGTGCTAGTGGTTTAACGGGCAATCAGCCCCAGCATTTT CASGLTGNQPQHF NA TRBJ1-5 TRBV12-5 NA
TGTGCCAGTAGTATATATTACCCAAACAGGAATGAAAAACTGTTTTTT CASSIYYPNRNEKLFF NA TRBJ1-4 TRBV19 NA
TGTGCCAGCATGGGGGGGGACTTAGGCTCCTACGAGCAGTACTTC CASMGGDLGSYEQYF NA TRBJ2-7 TRBV28 TRBD2
TGTGCCAGCAGTTCCGTGTGGGCTGCCGGAAACACCATATATTTT CASSSVWAAGNTIYF NA TRBJ1-3 TRBV27 NA
TGTGCCAGCAGCTTGGGTGTGAATGAGCAGTTCTTC CASSLGVNEQFF NA TRBJ2-1 TRBV5-5 NA
TGTGCCAGTAGTGATACAGGGGGGCACGAGCAGTACTTC CASSDTGGHEQYF NA TRBJ2-7 TRBV19 TRBD1
TGTGCCAGCAGTTACTCGACAAGCTTCGCAGATACGCAGTATTTT CASSYSTSFADTQYF NA TRBJ2-3 TRBV6-5 NA
TGCGCCAGCAGCCCTACTCCGGGACAGGGTTCTAGGAACACTGAAGCTTTCTTT CASSPTPGQGSRNTEAFF NA TRBJ1-1 TRBV4-1 TRBD1
TGCGCCAGCAGCTTGGACAGGGCTGAAAAACTGTTTTTT CASSLDRAEKLFF NA TRBJ1-4 TRBV5-1 NA
TGCAGCACAGAACCTGACAGTTTGAATCAGCCCCAGCATTTT CSTEPDSLNQPQHF NA TRBJ1-5 TRBV29-1 NA
TGTGCCAGCAGTTTAAGGGGGGGTTCCTACAATGAGCAGTTCTTC CASSLRGGSYNEQFF NA TRBJ2-1 TRBV27 NA
TGTGCCAGCAGCTTAGCGGGAGGGCGGCAAGAGACCCAGTACTTC CASSLAGGRQETQYF once TRBJ2-5 TRBV7-9 TRBD2
TGCGCCAGCAGCTGGACTGAGAGCTCCTACGAGCAGTACTTC CASSWTESSYEQYF NA TRBJ2-7 TRBV5-1 NA
TGTGCCAGCAGTTACCGGCAGGGTCCGGGAGGGTATGGCTACACCTTC CASSYRQGPGGYGYTF NA TRBJ1-2 TRBV6-5 NA
TGTGCCAGTAGGACGCTTGGCAGCTCAGGCAATCAGCCCCAGCATTTT CASRTLGSSGNQPQHF NA TRBJ1-5 TRBV19 NA
TGTGCCAGCAGCCTCGGGGACTTTGAGCAGTTCTTC CASSLGDFEQFF NA TRBJ2-1 TRBV7-9 NA
TGTGCCAGCAGCTGGAGGAACTCTGGGGCCAACGTCCTGACTTTC CASSWRNSGANVLTF NA TRBJ2-6 TRBV5-4 NA
TGTGCCAGCAGCTTAGGACCCTATGGCTACACCTTC CASSLGPYGYTF NA TRBJ1-2 TRBV13 NA
TGTGCCAGCAGTACCCAGGGGGCTGGGGGCTACACCTTC CASSTQGAGGYTF NA TRBJ1-2 TRBV6-5 TRBD1
TGTGCCAGCAGCTTAGAACAGGGGGATCAAGCTTTCTTT CASSLEQGDQAFF NA TRBJ1-1 TRBV7-9 TRBD1
TGTGCCAGCCCTATGGTTCACGGCTACACCTTC CASPMVHGYTF large TRBJ1-2 TRBV13 NA
TGTGCCAGCTCACCCACCCGACTAGCGGGGTCCTACGAGCAGTACTTC CASSPTRLAGSYEQYF NA TRBJ2-7 TRBV18 TRBD2
TGCAGCGTTGAAGAGGGAGGAGGGCTTTACTATGGCTACACCTTC CSVEEGGGLYYGYTF NA TRBJ1-2 TRBV29-1 NA
TGTGCCAGCAGTTACTCGGATAGGAGGCACGAGCAGTACTTC CASSYSDRRHEQYF NA TRBJ2-7 TRBV6-6 NA
TGTGCCAGCAGCTCAGGGAGGGCCCTCTCTGGAAACACCATATATTTT CASSSGRALSGNTIYF NA TRBJ1-3 TRBV7-8 NA
TGTGCCAGCTCACCCCCGAGACAGAACATCAACACCGGGGAGCTGTTTTTT CASSPPRQNINTGELFF NA TRBJ2-2 TRBV18 NA
TGTGCCACCAGCAGAGATTGGGTCGGGAGCGGTGAGCAGTTCTTC CATSRDWVGSGEQFF NA TRBJ2-1 TRBV15 NA
TGCGCCAGCAGCCAAGAATCAAGCAGGTTCTGGAACACCATATATTTT CASSQESSRFWNTIYF NA TRBJ1-3 TRBV4-1 NA
TGTGCCAGTAGTATGGATCTAGCGGGAGCATACAATGAGCAGTTCTTC CASSMDLAGAYNEQFF NA TRBJ2-1 TRBV19 TRBD2
TGTGCCAGCAGTAGCCAGGCCCGGACAGCTTCCTACGAGCAGTACTTC CASSSQARTASYEQYF NA TRBJ2-7 TRBV27 NA
TGTGCCAGCTCACTAGACAGGCGCGAAGCTTTCTTT CASSLDRREAFF NA TRBJ1-1 TRBV18 NA
TGTGCCAGCAGTGACTCGAGTCGGAGGGACGGCTACACCTTC CASSDSSRRDGYTF few TRBJ1-2 TRBV6-4 NA
TGTGCCAGCTCACCTTTTGTAAGGGCGGACACCGGGGAGCTGTTTTTT CASSPFVRADTGELFF NA TRBJ2-2 TRBV18 NA
TGTGCCAGCAGTATGGGAGTTGCGAACACCGGGGAGCTGTTTTTT CASSMGVANTGELFF NA TRBJ2-2 TRBV6-5 NA
TGTGCCAGTAGTTTGGCAGGGGGTCCCTATGGCTACACCTTC CASSLAGGPYGYTF NA TRBJ1-2 TRBV19 TRBD1
TGTGCCATCAGTTACGGACAGGGAAATTCACCCCTCCACTTT CAISYGQGNSPLHF once TRBJ1-6 TRBV10-3 TRBD1
TGCGCCAGCAGCTTGGAGGTTTTAGGGGGCTTGTCCGGGGAGCTGTTTTTT CASSLEVLGGLSGELFF NA TRBJ2-2 TRBV5-1 TRBD1
TGTGCCAGCAGTGAGACGGGCTCTGGTGAGCAGTTCTTC CASSETGSGEQFF NA TRBJ2-1 TRBV2 NA
TGTGCCAGTGGGCCAGGGGGCACAAACATTCAGTACTTC CASGPGGTNIQYF few TRBJ2-4 TRBV6-1 TRBD1
TGTGCCAGTAGTATAGGCCCAGGGGGCGTATTTGGCTACACCTTC CASSIGPGGVFGYTF once TRBJ1-2 TRBV19 TRBD1
TGTGCCTGGAGTGTATTCTCAACCCACGCCACGGGGACCCAGTACTTC CAWSVFSTHATGTQYF NA TRBJ2-5 TRBV30 NA
TGTGCCAGCAGCTCTAGCGGTGGGAAGCACAATGAGCAGTTCTTC CASSSSGGKHNEQFF NA TRBJ2-1 TRBV9 TRBD2
TGTGCCAGCAGCTTGACAGTCAAGGGAGATACGCAGTATTTT CASSLTVKGDTQYF NA TRBJ2-3 TRBV7-2 NA
TGTGCCAGCAGTGACAGGCCCTCGGGGTACGAGCAGTACTTC CASSDRPSGYEQYF NA TRBJ2-7 TRBV2 NA
TGTGCCAGCAGCGTAGTGACAGGGGGGACTTCGAACACCGGGGAGCTGTTTTTT CASSVVTGGTSNTGELFF NA TRBJ2-2 TRBV9 TRBD1
TGTGCCAGCTCACCAGGACAGGGGTTCAATGAGCAGTTCTTC CASSPGQGFNEQFF NA TRBJ2-1 TRBV18 TRBD1